This T cell receptor beta chain was sequenced for a study of cytomegalovirus exposure and HLA in healthy donors. Study-level points and caveats: Rarity characterized most TCR sequences, yet some public TCRs appeared in many donors. The authors listed 164 TCR beta chains as cytomegalovirus-associated. Within the 100 to 150 validation repertoires, first-cohort TCR clusters tended to co-occur, according to a later analysis.

The assay was immunoSEQ multiplex PCR, and TCRdb's table has in-frame clones only and misses some. Found here are around 250,000 clones, 90% of them singletons; the top ten hold approximately 0.34%. With respect to this clone: The antigen remains undetermined.

J was trimmed by 8 bases and V by 7 bases; bases with no gene match: 8. Germline CDR1 reads LNHDA; CDR2 reads SQIVND (reference sequence). The CDR3 is 14 residues long. V is TRBV19 and J is TRBJ1-6; 7 positions agree with TRBD1. Input material: PBMCs. The origin of this receptor is a woman aged 18-29 years in good health and CMV-seronegative. CDR3 DNA sequence: TGTGCCAGTAACCTAAACAGGGGACATTCACCCCTCCACTTT. This encodes CASNLNRGHSPLHF. Filled out from reference TRBV19 and TRBJ1-6, the complete variable domain reads DGGITQSPKYLFRKEGQNVTLSCEQNLNHDAMYWYRQDPGQGLRLIYYSQIVNDFQKGDIAEGYSVSREKKESFPLTVTSAQKNPTAFYLCASNLNRGHSPLHFGNGTRLTVT.